Listed here are 27 T cell receptor beta chains from one sample, sequenced in a study of cytomegalovirus exposure and HLA in healthy donors. PCR was performed using 60 Vbeta and 13 Jbeta primers. Sequenced by immunoSEQ multiplex PCR; TCRdb stores in-frame clones only, minus some. The sample shows about 170,000 clones, around 80% of them seen only once. The source material was PBMCs. These receptors all come from a woman aged 30 to 39 in good health and CMV-seropositive.

This clone showed up just a few times. The V gene is TRBV6-5, the J gene TRBJ2-1; 7 bases match TRBD2. After removal of 0 bases from V and 3 bases from J, the junction contained 5 bases not matched to a gene. CDR3 size: 16 residues. In germline, CDR1 is MNHEY, CDR2 SVGAGI. CDR3 in DNA: TGTGCCAGCAGTTACTCGGGAGGGGTGGTCTACAATGAGCAGTTCTTC. Translating it yields CASSYSGGVVYNEQFF.

The rearrangement joins TRBV28 to TRBJ2-7; possible D gene TRBD2, 6 bases. Per germline, CDR1 MDHEN and CDR2 SYDVKM. V lost 2 bases, J lost 6 bases, and 8 bases lay in between. CDR3 size: 12 residues. CDR3 in amino acids: CASSLAGTEQYF. CDR3 nucleotide sequence: TGTGCCAGCAGTTTAGCGGGGACCGAGCAGTACTTC. The complete variable domain, with remaining parts taken from reference TRBV28 and TRBJ2-7, reads DVKVTQSSRYLVKRTGEKVFLECVQDMDHENMFWYRQDPGLGLRLIYFSYDVKMKEKGDIPEGYSVSREKKERFSLILESASTNQTSMYLCASSLAGTEQYFGPGTRLTVT.

This sequence joins TRBV28 and TRBJ1-1; a weak D match, TRBD1 (6 bases). The CDR3 covers 13 residues. V gave up 7 bases and J gave up 8 bases, with 17 bases separating them. The germline CDR1 and CDR2 sequences are MDHEN and SYDVKM. The CDR3 nucleotides are TGTGCCAGCACCCAAACCGGGACAACCGAAGCTTTCTTT. This translates into CASTQTGTTEAFF.

CDR3 sequence (DNA): TGTGCCAGCAGCTTCCGGCGGCTAGTTGGGAATGAGCAGTTCTTC. Amino acids: CASSFRRLVGNEQFF. The chain combines TRBV5-6 with TRBJ2-1; D unclear. The germline V gene encodes CDR1 SGHDT and CDR2 YYEEEE. This CDR3 comprises 15 residues. Trimming removed 2 bases from V and 7 bases from J, with 16 bases in between.

This sequence joins TRBV9 and TRBJ1-1, with D uncertain. V gave up 3 bases and J gave up 5 bases, with 14 bases separating them. This CDR3 is built from 14 residues. Germline V lookup: CDR1 SGDLS, CDR2 YYNGEE. CDR3 protein: CASSEASRSTEAFF. Written as DNA, the CDR3 is TGTGCCAGCAGCGAGGCCTCCCGGAGTACTGAAGCTTTCTTT.

The chain uses TRBV2 and TRBJ1-1, with TRBD1 matching over 7 bases. CDR1 and CDR2 (germline): SNHLY, FYNNEI. Germline trimming cut 6 bases from V and 3 bases from J; bases unmatched to any gene: 7. The CDR3 consists of 14 residues. DNA of the CDR3: TGTGCCAGCAGATCTTTCACAGGGGACACTGAAGCTTTCTTT. Translating gives CASRSFTGDTEAFF.

With respect to this clone: An end of the junction differs from the germline gene, which may be a read error. The rearrangement joins TRBV6-5 to TRBJ2-4; 7 bases line up with TRBD1. CDR1 and CDR2 from the germline V gene are MNHEY and SVGAGI. The CDR3 contains 12 residues. The CDR3 is CASSSFSGQSIF. CDR3 in DNA: TGTGCCAGCAGCTCTTTCTCGGGACAGTCGATCTTC.

The J gene is TRBJ1-1, the V gene TRBV9; D is ambiguous. The CDR3 has 14 amino acids. Between the trimmed V and J ends, which lost 1 base and 3 bases, there was a span of 10 bases. Germline CDR1 and CDR2: SGDLS and YYNGEE. The CDR3 protein is CASSVTERDTEAFF. The CDR3 DNA sequence: TGTGCCAGCAGCGTAACAGAGAGGGACACTGAAGCTTTCTTT.

The V and J genes are TRBV30 and TRBJ2-1; 8 nucleotides match TRBD1. The CDR3 sequence is 15 residues long. Per the germline V gene, CDR1 is GTSNPN and CDR2 is SVGIG (reference sequence). The V and J ends lost 3 bases and 3 bases, in that order; junction bases with no gene match: 7. CDR3 loop: CAWSPVGQGYNEQFF. The CDR3 DNA sequence: TGTGCCTGGAGCCCCGTCGGACAGGGCTACAATGAGCAGTTCTTC.

With respect to this clone: A junction end diverges from the germline sequence, so it may reflect a read error. The rearrangement uses TRBV10-3 and TRBJ2-7; 8 positions match TRBD1. Germline V lookup: CDR1 ENHRY, CDR2 SYGVKD. The CDR3 length is 14 residues. The chain's CDR3 is CASSDRGVSYEQYF. CDR3 DNA: TGTGCCAGCAGTGACAGGGGAGTCTCCTACGAGCAGTACTTC.

The chain recombines TRBV7-2 with TRBJ2-7; TRBD2 matches 14 bases. J was trimmed by 4 bases and V by 5 bases; bases with no gene match: 7. Germline V gene lookup returns CDR1 SGHTA and CDR2 FQGNSA. This CDR3 spans 16 amino acids. Here the CDR3 DNA reads TGTGCCAGCAGCATCGGACTAGCGGGGGGCGTTTACGAGCAGTACTTC. It codes for CASSIGLAGGVYEQYF.

J is TRBJ2-3 and V is TRBV13; no reliable D call. The CDR3 length is 15 residues. The V gene's germline CDR1 is PRHDT and CDR2 FYEKMQ (reference sequence). Trimming removed 4 bases from V and 0 bases from J, with 11 bases in between. CDR3 amino acids: CASSSTRWSTDTQYF. CDR3 sequence (DNA): TGTGCCAGCAGCTCCACGAGATGGAGCACAGATACGCAGTATTTT.

This clone has just a few counts. The chain employs TRBV13 and TRBJ1-1; 7 positions agree with TRBD1. CDR3 length: 12 amino acids. V shed 5 bases and J 7 bases; nucleotides not matched to a gene: 4. CDR1 is PRHDT and CDR2 is FYEKMQ in the germline V gene (reference sequence). CDR3 bases: TGTGCCAGCAGCCCTCGACAGGGTGAAGCTTTCTTT. It specifies CASSPRQGEAFF. The variable domain in full, completed from reference TRBV13 and TRBJ1-1, reads AAGVIQSPRHLIKEKRETATLKCYPIPRHDTVYWYQQGPGQDPQFLISFYEKMQSDKGSIPDRFSAQQFSDYHSELNMSSLELGDSALYFCASSPRQGEAFFGQGTRLTVV.

The chain links TRBV28 to TRBJ1-1; D remains ambiguous. Trimming left V 3 bases short and J 1 base short, with 6 bases between. This CDR3 contains 13 residues. CDR1 and CDR2 (germline): MDHEN, SYDVKM. CDR3 DNA sequence: TGTGCCAGCAGTTTTAGGAGGAACACTGAAGCTTTCTTT. Amino acids: CASSFRRNTEAFF. Full variable domain (remainder filled in from reference TRBV28 and TRBJ1-1): DVKVTQSSRYLVKRTGEKVFLECVQDMDHENMFWYRQDPGLGLRLIYFSYDVKMKEKGDIPEGYSVSREKKERFSLILESASTNQTSMYLCASSFRRNTEAFFGQGTRLTVV.

The chain uses TRBV28 and TRBJ2-5; 9 positions match TRBD1. CDR3 length: 16 residues. V dropped 1 base and J dropped 3; count of bases not matched to a gene: 6. Germline V lookup: CDR1 MDHEN, CDR2 SYDVKM. CDR3 coding DNA: TGTGCCAGCAGTTTATCCATCGGGACAGGGAAAGAGACCCAGTACTTC. As protein: CASSLSIGTGKETQYF.

The chain recombines TRBV5-1 with TRBJ1-1; 9 positions match TRBD1. CDR3 size: 16 residues. Germline lookup yields CDR1 SGHRS and CDR2 YFSETQ. The J segment lost 4 bases and the V segment lost 4 bases, leaving 11 bases of the junction unmatched. CDR3 DNA sequence: TGCGCCAGCAGCACAGGACAGGGGATCGGCACCACTGAAGCTTTCTTT. Translating it yields CASSTGQGIGTTEAFF.

The gene calls are TRBV4-3 and TRBJ1-1; D uncertain. V lost 6 bases and J lost 3, with 11 bases in between. The CDR3 covers 13 residues. Per germline, CDR1 LGHNA and CDR2 YSLEER. This CDR3 reads CASRQSRHTEAFF. CDR3 sequence (DNA): TGCGCCAGCAGACAAAGCAGGCACACTGAAGCTTTCTTT.

The chain employs TRBV7-9 and TRBJ2-7, with a tentative D call TRBD1 (5 bases). Germline lookup yields CDR1 SEHNR and CDR2 FQNEAQ (reference sequence). Trimming took 5 bases from V and 3 from J, leaving 20 bases between them. This CDR3 is built from 16 residues. CDR3 loop: CASSPGLGSGYYEQYF. CDR3 in DNA: TGTGCCAGCAGCCCAGGGCTTGGGTCGGGCTACTACGAGCAGTACTTC.

This chain connects TRBV18 to TRBJ1-4, with D perhaps TRBD1 (5 bases). The V end was cut by 3 bases, the J end by 4 bases, with 6 bases between. Germline CDR1 and CDR2: KGHSH and LQKENI. This CDR3 is 13 amino acids long. Written as DNA, the CDR3 is TGTGCCAGCTCACCGACAGTTAATGAAAAACTGTTTTTT. Translating it yields CASSPTVNEKLFF.

The V and J genes are TRBV4-2 and TRBJ1-1; D unresolved. Trimming removed 0 bases from V and 4 bases from J, with 9 bases in between. From germline, CDR1 is LGHNA and CDR2 YNFKEQ. The CDR3 totals 14 residues. CDR3 nucleotide sequence: TGTGCCAGCAGCCAAGAGGTAAAGCCCACTGAAGCTTTCTTT. This codes for CASSQEVKPTEAFF.

This clone was counted between two and nine times. The genes are TRBV4-3 and TRBJ2-5; D not resolved. In germline, CDR1 is LGHNA, CDR2 YSLEER. The CDR3 runs to 13 residues. Trimming took off 4 bases at V and 0 bases at J, with 6 bases between the two ends. In DNA form, the CDR3 reads TGCGCCAGCAGCCTAAGCGACCAAGAGACCCAGTACTTC. Its translation: CASSLSDQETQYF.

This clone was seen only once. This chain joins TRBV5-1 and TRBJ2-2; 10 bases are a match to TRBD1. CDR1 SGHRS and CDR2 YFSETQ come from the germline V gene. CDR3 length: 15 residues. J was trimmed by 6 bases and V by 4 bases; bases with no gene match: 6. The CDR3 sequence is CASSLKGTGAGELFF. DNA for the CDR3: TGCGCCAGCAGCCTGAAAGGGACAGGGGCCGGGGAGCTGTTTTTT. Based on the CDR3 plus reference TRBV5-1 and TRBJ2-2, the full variable domain is KAGVTQTPRYLIKTRGQQVTLSCSPISGHRSVSWYQQTPGQGLQFLFEYFSETQRNKGNFPGRFSGRQFSNSRSEMNVSTLELGDSALYLCASSLKGTGAGELFFGEGSRLTVL.

This chain uses TRBV27 with TRBJ2-7; TRBD2 matches at 8 bases. The CDR3 contains 14 residues. The germline V gene has CDR1 MNHEY and CDR2 SMNVEV (reference sequence). Losses at the gene ends were 3 bases for V and 3 bases for J; bases not matched to a gene: 4. DNA of the CDR3: TGTGCCAGCAGTTTTAGCGGGGAAAACTACGAGCAGTACTTC. Residues: CASSFSGENYEQYF.

CDR3 amino acids: CSVSQGNYGYTF. CDR3 in DNA: TGCAGCGTTTCACAGGGCAACTATGGCTACACCTTC. The chain joins TRBV29-1 to TRBJ1-2, with a tentative D call TRBD1 (6 bases). The CDR3 loop spans 12 amino acids. Trimming stripped 5 bases from V and 2 bases from J, with 9 bases between. The germline gives CDR1 SQVTM, CDR2 ANQGSEA.

CDR3: CASSESGDSYNEQFF. The CDR3 nucleotides read TGTGCCAGCAGTGAATCGGGGGACTCCTACAATGAGCAGTTCTTC. This chain connects TRBV2 to TRBJ2-1, with TRBD2 as a possible D gene (6 bases). V was cut by 2 bases and J by 0 bases, with 8 bases left in between. The CDR3 contains 15 residues. Germline CDR1 reads SNHLY; CDR2 reads FYNNEI.

This sequence joins TRBV28 and TRBJ2-7; 7 positions match TRBD2. The CDR3 contains 14 residues. V was clipped by 6 bases and J by 2 bases; unmatched bases: 7. Germline V lookup: CDR1 MDHEN, CDR2 SYDVKM. For the CDR3, the DNA is TGTGCCAGCAGGGCCAGCGGGGCCACCTACGAGCAGTACTTC. It codes for CASRASGATYEQYF.

V and J are TRBV6-6 and TRBJ2-3, with TRBD2 matching over 8 bases. Germline V lookup: CDR1 MNHNY, CDR2 SVGAGI (reference sequence). J was trimmed by 5 bases and V by 2 bases; bases with no gene match: 6. The CDR3 covers 15 residues. Here the CDR3 reads CASSYRAGVGDTQYF. The CDR3 DNA reads TGTGCCAGCAGTTACCGAGCGGGAGTGGGAGATACGCAGTATTTT.